The 26 T cell receptor beta chains reported below all come from one sample, sequenced in a study of T cells in Graves' hyperthyroidism and ophthalmopathy. The TCR beta CDR3 regions underwent amplification using RNA transcripts as the source. A first-round RT-PCR of the TCR CDR3 used the HTBI primer set. TCRdb re-derived calls from the multiplex PCR reads in MiXCR, one entry per CDR3 protein. The top ten hold 40% of the sample, which has 350,000 to 400,000 distinct CDR3 sequences, 18% seen once. The sequenced material came from blood. The receptors come from a man younger than 35 with Graves' ophthalmopathy.

V and J are TRBV28 and TRBJ2-1, with D maybe TRBD2 (5 bases). Germline V gene data show CDR1 as MDHEN and CDR2 as SYDVKM. This CDR3 has 13 amino acids. Trimming left V 8 bases short and J 3 bases short, with 11 bases between. CDR3 in DNA: TGTGCCAGCTGGGCGGGTGTCTACAATGAGCAGTTCTTC. Translated, it gives CASWAGVYNEQFF.

Comment on this clonotype: This is likely a read error, given that the CDR3 carries no conserved phenylalanine or tryptophan at its end. The chain uses TRBV5-1 and TRBJ2-1, with a weak D call TRBD2 (6 bases). Germline lookup yields CDR1 SGHRS and CDR2 YFSETQ. The CDR3 contains 14 residues. Trimming removed 6 bases from V and 7 bases from J, with 17 bases in between. This CDR3 reads CASTTSGTPNEQFL. CDR3 in DNA: TGCGCCAGCACCACCTCAGGGACTCCTAATGAGCAGTTCCTC.

The V call is TRBV3-1, the J call TRBJ2-7; D not certain. Germline V gives CDR1 LGHDT, CDR2 YNNKEL (reference sequence). Trimming stripped 3 bases from V and 6 bases from J, with 12 bases between. This CDR3 has 13 amino acids. The CDR3: CASSQELLREQYF. The CDR3 DNA is TGTGCCAGCAGCCAGGAGCTCCTACGCGAGCAGTACTTC.

The V and J genes are TRBV20-1 and TRBJ2-5; D unclear. The CDR3 length is 14 residues. In germline, CDR1 is DFQATT, CDR2 SNEGSKA (reference sequence). Trimming stripped 0 bases from V and 4 bases from J, with 12 bases between. The CDR3 DNA reads TGCAGTGCTAGAGATGACCAGCGAGGAGAGACCCAGTACTTC. The encoded protein is CSARDDQRGETQYF.

This clonotype was counted ten times or more. The chain combines TRBV7-3 with TRBJ2-1, with 10 positions matching TRBD2. Germline assignment: CDR1 SGHTA and CDR2 FQGTGA. The CDR3 consists of 18 residues. With V trimmed by 0 bases and J by 4 bases, 9 bases remained unmatched. The CDR3 DNA follows: TGTGCCAGCAGCTTAACGTATAGCGAGCGGGGGGGGTACAATGAGCAGTTCTTC. This encodes CASSLTYSERGGYNEQFF.

This clonotype appeared a few times. The rearrangement uses TRBV6-6 and TRBJ1-6; D is uncertain. The germline CDR1 and CDR2 sequences are MNHNY and SVGAGI (reference sequence). The CDR3 consists of 15 residues. The germline V and J ends were trimmed by 0 bases and 10 bases, with 13 bases remaining between them. The CDR3 spells CASSYSDGVNSPLHF. Here the CDR3 DNA reads TGTGCCAGCAGTTACTCGGACGGGGTCAACTCACCCCTCCACTTT.

This clonotype has at least ten counts. The chain's CDR3 is CASSYPGQGTYEQYF. The CDR3 bases are TGTGCCAGCAGTTATCCGGGACAGGGGACCTACGAGCAGTACTTC. This chain connects TRBV6-2 or TRBV6-3 to TRBJ2-7; 10 positions match TRBD1. CDR1 is MNHEY, CDR2 SVGEGT, per germline. V gave up 3 bases and J gave up 2 bases; unmatched junction bases: 4. The CDR3 has 15 amino acids.

The chain has TRBV10-2 and TRBJ1-5, with 8 bases that match TRBD1. This CDR3 region has 15 residues. Germline V gene lookup returns CDR1 WSHSY and CDR2 SAAADI. V shed 5 bases, J shed 7 bases, and the junction held 10 bases outside the gene matches. The CDR3, as DNA: TGCGCCAGCAGTCGCACAGGGGGAGGGGGCCAGCCCCAGCATTTT. Translated: CASSRTGGGGQPQHF.

In its sample, this clonotype was seen many times. The CDR3 DNA reads TGTGCCAGCTCACCAGCAAACGAAGGAGAGACCCAGTACTTC. Translated, it gives CASSPANEGETQYF. The chain has TRBV18 and TRBJ2-5, with D uncertain. The CDR3 has 14 residues. The V gene lost 2 bases and the J gene lost 4 bases, with 11 bases spanning the gap. Germline V gives CDR1 KGHSH, CDR2 LQKENI.

This clonotype was counted ten times or more. This sequence joins TRBV7-9 and TRBJ2-3; D unresolved. Germline V gene data show CDR1 as SEHNR and CDR2 as FQNEAQ (reference sequence). V dropped 4 bases and J dropped 5 bases, with 13 bases sitting between them. There are 14 residues in the CDR3. Here the CDR3 reads CASSSEISGDTQYF. The CDR3 nucleotides are TGTGCCAGCAGCTCAGAAATCTCAGGAGATACGCAGTATTTT.

The chain has TRBV10-3 and TRBJ1-5, with D possibly being TRBD1 (6 bases). The germline V gene encodes CDR1 ENHRY and CDR2 SYGVKD. The CDR3 runs to 14 residues. Trimming took off 6 bases at V and 5 bases at J, with 14 bases between the two ends. The CDR3 DNA reads as TGTGCCATCAGCCCGGGGGGGCAGGATCAGCCCCAGCATTTT. This gives the protein CAISPGGQDQPQHF.

The chain carries TRBV7-2 and TRBJ2-5; 7 positions match TRBD2. The germline V gene encodes CDR1 SGHTA and CDR2 FQGNSA. The length of the CDR3 is 17 residues. V was pared by 5 bases and J by 1 base, with 13 bases of the junction left unmatched. This CDR3 is CASSPSRTRRAQETQYF. In nucleotides, the CDR3 is TGTGCCAGCAGCCCCTCCCGGACTAGAAGGGCCCAAGAGACCCAGTACTTC.

The genes are TRBV6-1 and TRBJ2-2; D ambiguous. The germline CDR1 and CDR2 sequences are MNHNS and SASEGT. CDR3 length: 12 amino acids. Trimming cost V 5 bases and J 10 bases, with 11 bases left between them. The CDR3 spells CASSFSSEELFF. The DNA for the CDR3 is TGTGCCAGCAGTTTCTCAAGCGAGGAGCTGTTTTTT.

This clonotype has ten or more counts. The J gene is TRBJ1-1, the V gene TRBV12-3 or TRBV12-4, with 11 bases matching TRBD1. V lost 4 bases, J lost 6 bases, and 10 bases stayed unmatched. The CDR3 sequence is 16 residues long. CDR3 nucleotide sequence: TGTGCCAGCAGTTCCCTGAGGGACAGGGGGGGAGCTGAAGCTTTCTTT. It yields the protein CASSSLRDRGGAEAFF.

The rearrangement joins TRBV19 to TRBJ2-2, with D tentatively TRBD2 (6 bases). V was shortened by 0 bases and J by 1 base, with 6 bases between the two germline ends. Per germline, CDR1 LNHDA and CDR2 SQIVND (reference sequence). This CDR3 comprises 15 residues. CDR3 DNA: TGTGCCAGTAGTATAGAAGCGGGGAACACCGGGGAGCTGTTTTTT. Its translation: CASSIEAGNTGELFF.

This clonotype was counted between two and nine times. The V call is TRBV5-1, the J call TRBJ2-7; no definite D call. The CDR3 has 14 amino acids. V lost 3 bases and J 6 bases, leaving 16 bases between the germline ends. Per the germline V gene, CDR1 is SGHRS and CDR2 is YFSETQ. The CDR3 region is CASSWGRGSFEQYF. CDR3 in DNA: TGCGCCAGCAGCTGGGGTCGCGGCTCTTTCGAGCAGTACTTC.

The chain carries TRBV20-1 and TRBJ2-7, with 10 bases fitting TRBD1. The junction had 5 bases not matched to a gene; V was cut back by 6 bases and J by 6 bases. CDR1 and CDR2 from the germline V gene are DFQATT and SNEGSKA (reference sequence). This CDR3 has 12 amino acids. CDR3 sequence reads: CSARQGAGEQYF. DNA for the CDR3: TGCAGTGCCCGACAGGGGGCGGGCGAGCAGTACTTC.

In its sample, this clonotype was seen a few times. V usage is TRBV4-1 and J usage is TRBJ2-1; 8 bases agree with TRBD1. This CDR3 spans 19 amino acids. Germline assignment: CDR1 MGHRA and CDR2 YSYEKL. J lost 7 bases, V lost 1 base, and 18 bases had no gene match. The CDR3 DNA follows: TGCGCCAGCAGCCAAGGGCCTTTTTTCGGCAGGGGGCGCTTGAATGAGCAGTTCTTC. Translating it yields CASSQGPFFGRGRLNEQFF.

This clonotype came up many times. The gene calls are TRBV6-1 and TRBJ2-7; perhaps TRBD1 as D (6 bases). The germline CDR1 and CDR2 sequences are MNHNS and SASEGT. Trimming left V 4 bases short and J 3 bases short, with 10 bases between. The CDR3 loop spans 13 amino acids. CDR3 DNA: TGTGCCAGCAGTGTTGGGGACAACTACGAGCAGTACTTC. Encoded protein: CASSVGDNYEQYF.

This clonotype was observed at least ten times. The chain is built from TRBV6-1 and TRBJ1-1; 7 bases align to TRBD1. The CDR3 runs 14 residues. V lost 2 bases, J lost 5 bases, and 5 bases stayed unmatched. In germline, CDR1 is MNHNS, CDR2 SASEGT. CDR3 sequence reads: CASSEFQGDTEAFF. CDR3 DNA sequence: TGTGCCAGCAGTGAATTCCAGGGGGATACTGAAGCTTTCTTT.

The V call is TRBV19, the J call TRBJ1-2, with TRBD1 as a possible D gene (6 bases). CDR3 size: 15 residues. Germline V gene data show CDR1 as LNHDA and CDR2 as SQIVND (reference sequence). The germline V and J ends were trimmed by 6 bases and 2 bases, with 16 bases remaining between them. The chain's CDR3 is CASSTNRVLNYGYTF. CDR3 in DNA: TGTGCCAGTAGCACCAACAGGGTACTCAACTATGGCTACACCTTC.

This clonotype has ten or more counts. The chain links TRBV11-1 to TRBJ2-1; 9 nucleotides match TRBD1. V trimming: 5 bases; J trimming: 3 bases; junction bases outside the gene matches: 5. This CDR3 is built from 15 residues. Germline V CDR1 and CDR2: SGHAT, FQDESV (reference sequence). The CDR3 loop is CASSPGQGRYNEQFF. CDR3 coding DNA: TGTGCCAGCAGCCCCGGACAGGGGCGCTACAATGAGCAGTTCTTC.

The chain combines TRBV3-1 with TRBJ2-7; 8 bases agree with TRBD2. Germline V gene data show CDR1 as LGHDT and CDR2 as YNNKEL (reference sequence). This CDR3 has 15 amino acids. V gave up 0 bases and J gave up 5 bases; unmatched junction bases: 6. In nucleotides, the CDR3 is TGTGCCAGCAGCCAAGACTTTCGGGGGGGCCACGAGCAGTACTTC. Translation: CASSQDFRGGHEQYF.

This clonotype was observed many times. The chain links TRBV5-6 to TRBJ2-1; the match to TRBD1 covers 7 bases. Germline V gene data show CDR1 as SGHDT and CDR2 as YYEEEE. Trimming took 0 bases from V and 0 from J; bases not matched to a gene: 3. This CDR3 contains 16 residues. The CDR3 DNA sequence: TGTGCCAGCAGCTTGGAGGGACAGATCTCCTACAATGAGCAGTTCTTC. Translating it yields CASSLEGQISYNEQFF. Full variable domain (rest looked up from reference TRBV5-6 and TRBJ2-1): DAGVTQSPTHLIKTRGQQVTLRCSPKSGHDTVSWYQQALGQGPQFIFQYYEEEERQRGNFPDRFSGHQFPNYSSELNVNALLLGDSALYLCASSLEGQISYNEQFFGPGTRLTVL.

The chain employs TRBV18 and TRBJ2-7, with D perhaps TRBD2 (6 bases). The CDR3 consists of 17 residues. CDR1 KGHSH and CDR2 LQKENI come from the germline V gene. Trimming removed 3 bases from V and 3 bases from J, with 21 bases in between. The CDR3 DNA reads TGTGCCAGCTCACCCCAAACCAGAACCTCTAGCGTCTACGAGCAGTACTTC. This gives the protein CASSPQTRTSSVYEQYF.

The sample holds many counts of this clonotype. The V call is TRBV3-1, the J call TRBJ2-7; D is unresolved. V lost 0 bases and J 4 bases, leaving 1 base between the germline ends. Germline loops: CDR1 LGHDT, CDR2 YNNKEL (reference sequence). The CDR3 runs 11 residues. CDR3 protein: CASSQEYEQYF. The CDR3 nucleotides are TGTGCCAGCAGCCAAGAGTACGAGCAGTACTTC.